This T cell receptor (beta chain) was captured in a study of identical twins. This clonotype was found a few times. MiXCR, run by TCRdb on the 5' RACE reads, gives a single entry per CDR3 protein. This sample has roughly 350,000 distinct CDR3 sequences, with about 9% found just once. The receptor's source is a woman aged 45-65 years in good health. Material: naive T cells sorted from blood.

CDR3: CASSWDTTSDEQYF. In DNA, the CDR3 is TGTGCCAGCAGCTGGGACACCACTTCGGACGAGCAGTACTTC. The chain joins TRBV7-9 to TRBJ2-7; D might be TRBD1 (6 bases). CDR1 and CDR2 from the germline V gene are SEHNR and FQNEAQ (reference sequence). The CDR3 runs 14 residues. The V and J ends lost 4 bases and 5 bases respectively, with 15 bases between them. The whole variable domain, filled in from reference TRBV7-9 and TRBJ2-7, reads DTGVSQNPRHKITKRGQNVTFRCDPISEHNRLYWYRQTLGQGPEFLTYFQNEAQLEKSRLLSDRFSAERPKGSFSTLEIQRTEQGDSAMYLCASSWDTTSDEQYFGPGTRLTVT.